This T cell receptor (beta chain) was profiled in a study of T cell repertoires in aging, cancer and after chemotherapy. Study-level background: Healthy donor repertoires were recorded over several months to years and showed clear clonal overlap. The full dataset contained several million TCR reads.

The template was genomic DNA from peripheral blood, not RNA. This clonotype ranks as medium-sized. The antigen remains unidentified. Rearranged V-D-J TRB sequences were amplified with a mixed TRB-A/B primer pool. TCRdb independently ran MiXCR on the multiplex PCR reads; one entry per CDR3 protein. Among several thousand distinct CDR3 sequences listed, approximately 40% were seen once. Study-wide results and caveats: Healthy donors lost TCR diversity with age mainly through richness, cancer patients through richness and evenness.

Per germline, CDR1 GTSNPN and CDR2 SVGIG (reference sequence). Trimming cost V 7 bases and J 9 bases, with 16 bases left between them. The CDR3 totals 13 residues. The TCR comes from a human donor in good health. The specimen was blood. The chain combines TRBV30 with TRBJ1-6, with D maybe TRBD1 (5 bases). In DNA form, the CDR3 reads TGTGCCTTACGCTCAGGGTCGGGTTCACCCCTCCACTTT. Translation gives CALRSGSGSPLHF.